These 20 T cell receptor beta chains came from one sample sequenced in a study of blood T cell repertoires in COVID-19. Generated by immunoSEQ multiplex PCR, the TCRdb table keeps only in-frame clones and is missing some. This sample carries about 18,000 clones, approximately 90% of them seen once, and the ten largest clones take 8% to 10%. Material for sequencing was peripheral blood. All receptors derive from a human donor in a cohort sampled during active COVID-19. The donor label of this sample is uncertain.

The J gene is TRBJ1-1, the V gene TRBV10-3; possible D gene TRBD1, 6 bases. The CDR3 spans 14 residues. Germline V gives CDR1 ENHRY, CDR2 SYGVKD. V lost 3 bases, J lost 4 bases, and 12 bases lay in between. CDR3 sequence reads: CAISDGQGGTEAFF. The CDR3 DNA follows: TGTGCCATCAGTGACGGGCAAGGGGGCACTGAAGCTTTCTTT.

The rearrangement uses TRBV5-6 and TRBJ1-5; a possible D gene is TRBD1 (6 bases). The V end was cut by 0 bases, the J end by 0 bases, with 13 bases between. The length of the CDR3 is 17 residues. Germline V CDR1 and CDR2: SGHDT, YYEEEE. CDR3 in amino acids: CASSLARDTYSNQPQHF. DNA of the CDR3: TGTGCCAGCAGCTTGGCCCGGGACACTTATAGCAATCAGCCCCAGCATTTT.

The chain joins TRBV21-1 to TRBJ2-2; TRBD2 is taken as the D call from the table, unchecked against the DNA. TRBV21-1 is given as a pseudogene. This CDR3 is 19 amino acids long. The CDR3 spells CASSKRGTSGRVNTGELFF. The CDR3 bases are TGTGCCAGCAGCAAAAGGGGGACTAGCGGGAGGGTGAACACCGGGGAGCTGTTTTTT.

This chain connects TRBV7-2 to TRBJ2-1; 12 nucleotides match TRBD2. With V trimmed by 5 bases and J by 9 bases, 5 bases remained unmatched. The CDR3 contains 14 residues. CDR1 SGHTA and CDR2 FQGNSA come from the germline V gene. As DNA, the CDR3 is TGTGCCAGCAGCCTGGGACTAGCGGGCGGTGAGCAGTTCTTC. Protein: CASSLGLAGGEQFF. Full variable domain (rest looked up from reference TRBV7-2 and TRBJ2-1): GAGVSQSPSNKVTEKGKDVELRCDPISGHTALYWYRQSLGQGLEFLIYFQGNSAPDKSGLPSDRFSAERTGGSVSTLTIQRTQQEDSAVYLCASSLGLAGGEQFFGPGTRLTVL.

This clone was seen once. The V call is TRBV12-3 or TRBV12-4, the J call TRBJ1-5; no clear D. This CDR3 contains 12 residues. The V gene lost 3 bases and the J gene lost 6 bases, with 6 bases spanning the gap. CDR3 nucleotides: TGTGCCAGCAGTTTCTCTACTCAGCCCCAGCATTTT. Encoded protein: CASSFSTQPQHF.

As concerns this clone: The germline gene is not matched at one end of the junction; a read error may be the cause. The rearrangement links TRBV11-3 to TRBJ2-1, with 7 bases identical to TRBD1. The CDR3 has 12 amino acids. Germline loops: CDR1 SGHNT, CDR2 YENEEA. The CDR3 DNA sequence: TGTGCCAGCAGCAAGAGTTCGACAGGGTTGATCTTC. Translating it yields CASSKSSTGLIF.

The gene calls are TRBV12-5 and TRBJ2-3; TRBD2 might be the D (6 bases). The V and J ends lost 8 bases and 1 base respectively, with 19 bases between them. Germline loops: CDR1 LGHNT, CDR2 FRNRAP. The CDR3 extends over 16 amino acids. The CDR3 nucleotides are TGTGCTAGTTTGAAAACCGGGACTTCACGCACAGATACGCAGTATTTT. It translates to CASLKTGTSRTDTQYF.

V is TRBV5-1 and J is TRBJ2-7; 13 bases map to TRBD2. With 0 bases clipped from V and 7 bases from J, the junction kept 7 bases outside the gene matches. Per germline, CDR1 SGHRS and CDR2 YFSETQ. The CDR3 covers 16 residues. CDR3 DNA sequence: TGCGCCAGCAGCTTGGGGGGACTAGCGGGAATTCATGAGCAGTACTTC. Amino acids: CASSLGGLAGIHEQYF.

The gene calls are TRBV9 and TRBJ1-4; D unresolved. With 6 bases removed from V and 8 bases from J, the gap between germline ends came to 11 bases. The CDR3 has 12 amino acids. CDR1 is SGDLS and CDR2 is YYNGEE in the germline V gene. The CDR3 reads CASNNFGEKLFF. CDR3 nucleotide sequence: TGTGCCAGCAACAACTTCGGGGAAAAACTGTTTTTT.

The chain recombines TRBV6-5 with TRBJ2-5; perhaps TRBD2 as D (5 bases). Trimming removed 8 bases at V and 2 bases at J, with 12 bases between. Germline CDR1 reads MNHEY; CDR2 reads SVGAGI. CDR3 length equals 13 residues. DNA for the CDR3: TGTGCCAGCGGTTGGACGGGGCAAGAGACCCAGTACTTC. This encodes CASGWTGQETQYF.

V gene TRBV9 combines with J gene TRBJ1-6; perhaps TRBD1 as D (5 bases). Between the trimmed V and J ends, which lost 4 bases and 10 bases, there was a span of 12 bases. The CDR3 is 13 residues long. Per the germline V gene, CDR1 is SGDLS and CDR2 is YYNGEE. The CDR3 here is CASSPREGSPLHF. CDR3 sequence (DNA): TGTGCCAGCAGCCCTAGGGAGGGGTCACCCCTCCACTTT.

The chain joins TRBV5-6 to TRBJ1-2, with TRBD1 matching 7 bases. CDR1 is SGHDT and CDR2 is YYEEEE in the germline V gene. This CDR3 has 14 amino acids. V was pared by 4 bases and J by 8 bases, with 11 bases of the junction left unmatched. CDR3 sequence reads: CASSALDREWGYTF. As DNA, the CDR3 is TGTGCCAGCAGCGCCCTCGACAGGGAATGGGGCTACACCTTC. The full variable domain, its missing parts supplied by reference TRBV5-6 and TRBJ1-2, is DAGVTQSPTHLIKTRGQQVTLRCSPKSGHDTVSWYQQALGQGPQFIFQYYEEEERQRGNFPDRFSGHQFPNYSSELNVNALLLGDSALYLCASSALDREWGYTFGSGTRLTVV.

The J gene is TRBJ2-7, the V gene TRBV4-2, with D possibly being TRBD2 (6 bases). Trimming pared 0 bases from V and 3 bases from J, leaving 9 bases between. The CDR3 has 14 amino acids. From germline, CDR1 is LGHNA and CDR2 YNFKEQ. CDR3 region: CASSQEPRDYEQYF. For the CDR3, the DNA is TGTGCCAGCAGCCAAGAACCGCGGGACTACGAGCAGTACTTC.

The CDR3 nucleotides read TGTGCTGGAGCCCACTACGGGACAGGGGGTGACGAGCAGTACTTC. Translated: CAGAHYGTGGDEQYF. The chain employs TRBV12-5 and TRBJ2-7; 11 positions agree with TRBD1. Germline trimming cut 11 bases from V and 5 bases from J; bases unmatched to any gene: 14. This CDR3 has 15 amino acids. In germline, CDR1 is LGHNT, CDR2 FRNRAP.

The chain combines TRBV10-3 with TRBJ2-3, with 10 bases identical to TRBD2. V shed 10 bases, J shed 8 bases, and the junction held 15 bases outside the gene matches. The CDR3 is 15 amino acids. CDR1 and CDR2 from the germline V gene are ENHRY and SYGVKD. The CDR3 reads CATAGLAGDIGTQYF. The CDR3 nucleotides are TGTGCCACCGCGGGGCTAGCGGGAGATATAGGTACGCAGTATTTT.

The genes are TRBV3-1 (or the pseudogene TRBV3-2) and TRBJ1-1; TRBD1 agrees at 7 bases. With 2 bases clipped from V and 7 bases from J, the junction kept 4 bases outside the gene matches. Germline V gives CDR1 LGHDT, CDR2 YNNKEL (reference sequence). CDR3 size: 13 residues. CDR3 region: CASSQRRDSEAFF. The DNA of the CDR3 is TGTGCCAGCAGCCAACGACGGGACAGTGAAGCTTTCTTT.

The V gene is TRBV7-2, the J gene TRBJ2-7, with TRBD2 matching 8 bases. V was clipped by 3 bases and J by 3 bases; unmatched bases: 10. This CDR3 has 16 residues. Germline assignment: CDR1 SGHTA and CDR2 FQGNSA. The chain's CDR3 is CASSFGTRVWDYEQYF. CDR3 sequence (DNA): TGTGCCAGCAGCTTCGGGACTAGGGTATGGGACTACGAGCAGTACTTC.

This rearrangement joins TRBV13 to TRBJ1-3, with no clear D. Per germline, CDR1 PRHDT and CDR2 FYEKMQ (reference sequence). V dropped 0 bases and J dropped 10 bases, with 10 bases sitting between them. The CDR3 is made up of 13 amino acids. The CDR3, as DNA: TGTGCCAGCAGCTTAGGTGCCGGTCGGACCATATATTTT. It yields the protein CASSLGAGRTIYF.

This sequence joins TRBV6-6 and TRBJ1-2, with D possibly matching TRBD1 (6 bases). The CDR3 sequence is 14 residues long. Deletions cut 5 bases from V and 7 bases from J, with 17 bases between. Germline CDR1 reads MNHNY; CDR2 reads SVGAGI (reference sequence). CDR3 nucleotides: TGTGCCAGCAGTCCCCGGGGAGGGGGTTTTGGCTACACCTTC. It yields the protein CASSPRGGGFGYTF.

This chain connects TRBV6-6 to TRBJ2-3; D gene ambiguous. This CDR3 region has 12 residues. V was cut by 4 bases and J by 6 bases, with 8 bases left in between. CDR1 is MNHNY and CDR2 is SVGAGI in the germline V gene (reference sequence). This CDR3 reads CASSLLSDTQYF. As DNA, the CDR3 is TGTGCCAGCAGTTTACTCTCGGATACGCAGTATTTT.